The 20 T cell receptor beta chains listed next were all sequenced from one sample in a study of cytomegalovirus exposure and HLA in healthy donors. Data came from immunoSEQ multiplex PCR; TCRdb stores just in-frame clones and leaves some out. Among 150,000 to 200,000 clones, just under 90% were seen once, and the ten largest hold more than 3.5%. Material for sequencing was PBMCs. The source of these receptors is a young man in good health and CMV-seropositive.

This chain joins TRBV5-6 and TRBJ2-3; D possibly corresponds to TRBD2 (5 bases). Trimming removed 0 bases from V and 3 bases from J, with 8 bases in between. Germline CDR1 reads SGHDT; CDR2 reads YYEEEE. The CDR3 spans 14 residues. CDR3 residues: CASSLARRTDTQYF. CDR3 coding DNA: TGTGCCAGCAGCTTGGCCAGGAGGACAGATACGCAGTATTTT.

The chain joins TRBV2 to TRBJ1-1, with D uncertain. From germline, CDR1 is SNHLY and CDR2 FYNNEI. V was clipped by 8 bases and J by 0 bases, with 10 bases between them. The CDR3 is 13 amino acids. The CDR3 loop reads CASGTAMNTEAFF. CDR3 nucleotides: TGTGCCAGCGGTACAGCTATGAACACTGAAGCTTTCTTT.

The V gene is TRBV7-9, the J gene TRBJ2-1, with D possibly matching TRBD1 (5 bases). Trimming shortened V by 4 bases and J by 4 bases, and 8 bases separated the two germline ends. The CDR3 has 13 amino acids. Germline V gene data show CDR1 as SEHNR and CDR2 as FQNEAQ (reference sequence). The CDR3 coding sequence is TGTGCCAGCAGCTCACAGGCTTACAATGAGCAGTTCTTC. The encoded protein is CASSSQAYNEQFF.

V and J are TRBV4-1 and TRBJ2-2, with a tentative D call TRBD1 (5 bases). This CDR3 has 14 residues. Germline lookup yields CDR1 MGHRA and CDR2 YSYEKL. The V end was cut by 5 bases, the J end by 6 bases, with 13 bases between. The CDR3 coding sequence is TGCGCCAGCAGCTCCTGGGGCCTCGCCGGGGAGCTGTTTTTT. This gives the protein CASSSWGLAGELFF.

V gene TRBV28 combines with J gene TRBJ2-7; 13 positions match TRBD2. The length of the CDR3 is 15 residues. Per germline, CDR1 MDHEN and CDR2 SYDVKM. With V trimmed by 6 bases and J by 7 bases, 9 bases remained unmatched. The DNA of the CDR3 is TGTGCCAGCAGCTCCGCGACTAGCGGGAGGATGGAGCAGTACTTC. This sequence encodes CASSSATSGRMEQYF.

V is TRBV5-4 and J is TRBJ2-7; 7 positions match TRBD2. Germline CDR1 SGHNT, CDR2 YYREEE (reference sequence). The CDR3 loop spans 13 amino acids. The ends lost 4 bases at V and 3 bases at J; junction bases unmatched: 4. The CDR3 loop is CASSQREGYEQYF. The CDR3 bases are TGTGCCAGCAGCCAGCGGGAAGGCTACGAGCAGTACTTC. The entire variable domain, with the rest obtained from reference TRBV5-4 and TRBJ2-7, is as follows: ETGVTQSPTHLIKTRGQQVTLRCSSQSGHNTVSWYQQALGQGPQFIFQYYREEENGRGNFPPRFSGLQFPNYSSELNVNALELDDSALYLCASSQREGYEQYFGPGTRLTVT.

J is TRBJ2-1 and V is TRBV19, with D possibly being TRBD2 (6 bases). CDR3 length: 13 residues. Per the germline V gene, CDR1 is LNHDA and CDR2 is SQIVND (reference sequence). V lost 6 bases to trimming and J lost 0 bases, with 6 bases between them. This CDR3 reads CASSGSSYNEQFF. CDR3 in DNA: TGTGCCAGTAGCGGGAGCTCCTACAATGAGCAGTTCTTC.

The chain is built from TRBV2 and TRBJ1-2; weak D call: TRBD1 (6 bases). The ends were cut back, 6 bases at V and 6 bases at J, with 14 bases in the middle. There are 13 residues in the CDR3. From germline, CDR1 is SNHLY and CDR2 FYNNEI. The CDR3 coding sequence is TGTGCCAGCAGCTTAACAGGGATCAATGGCTACACCTTC. Its protein product is CASSLTGINGYTF.

J is TRBJ2-5 and V is TRBV5-1; perhaps TRBD1 as D (6 bases). The V gene lost 4 bases and the J gene lost 0 bases, with 16 bases spanning the gap. CDR1 SGHRS and CDR2 YFSETQ come from the germline V gene. CDR3 length: 16 residues. The CDR3 sequence is CASSAADRQDQETQYF. DNA of the CDR3: TGCGCCAGCAGCGCCGCTGACAGGCAAGACCAAGAGACCCAGTACTTC. Based on the CDR3 plus reference TRBV5-1 and TRBJ2-5, the full variable domain is KAGVTQTPRYLIKTRGQQVTLSCSPISGHRSVSWYQQTPGQGLQFLFEYFSETQRNKGNFPGRFSGRQFSNSRSEMNVSTLELGDSALYLCASSAADRQDQETQYFGPGTRLLVL.

The chain couples TRBV6-1 to TRBJ2-1; 11 bases match TRBD2. V shed 1 base and J 6 bases; nucleotides not matched to a gene: 5. The CDR3 sequence is 16 residues long. The germline CDR1 and CDR2 sequences are MNHNS and SASEGT. The CDR3 DNA is TGTGCCAGCAGTGAAGGGACTAGCGGGCGGTCCAATGAGCAGTTCTTC. It codes for CASSEGTSGRSNEQFF.

V gene TRBV9 combines with J gene TRBJ2-5; weak D call: TRBD2 (6 bases). Germline V gives CDR1 SGDLS, CDR2 YYNGEE. V shed 0 bases and J shed 5 bases, with 14 bases lying between them. The CDR3 sequence is 15 residues long. CDR3 residues: CASSVGGGLGETQYF. CDR3 nucleotide sequence: TGTGCCAGCAGCGTAGGAGGAGGGCTGGGGGAGACCCAGTACTTC.

This clone was seen once. The chain uses TRBV28 and TRBJ1-5; D may be TRBD1 (6 bases). The CDR3 has 15 amino acids. The V end lost 5 bases, the J end lost 2 bases, and 13 bases lay between the germline ends. Germline CDR1 and CDR2: MDHEN and SYDVKM. The CDR3 loop reads CASSRRGQGNQPQHF. CDR3 DNA sequence: TGTGCCAGCAGTCGCAGGGGTCAGGGCAATCAGCCCCAGCATTTT.

The genes are TRBV4-2 and TRBJ1-2; maybe TRBD1 (5 bases). There are 15 residues in the CDR3. The germline V gene has CDR1 LGHNA and CDR2 YNFKEQ. The ends were cut back, 0 bases at V and 5 bases at J, with 13 bases in the middle. The CDR3 DNA reads TGTGCCAGCAGCCAAGAATCCAGTGGGGGGTATGGCTACACCTTC. Its protein product is CASSQESSGGYGYTF.

The chain uses TRBV28 and TRBJ1-2; D may be TRBD1 (6 bases). This CDR3 comprises 15 residues. The V gene's germline CDR1 is MDHEN and CDR2 SYDVKM. Trimming stripped 5 bases from V and 5 bases from J, with 18 bases between. CDR3 sequence (DNA): TGTGCCAGCAGTCCTCCCATCGGGGGGCTTTATGGCTACACCTTC. It translates to CASSPPIGGLYGYTF.

This chain joins TRBV7-3 and TRBJ2-7; 8 nucleotides match TRBD1. Germline values: CDR1 SGHTA, CDR2 FQGTGA. This CDR3 comprises 16 residues. The trim removed 5 bases at V and 3 bases at J, leaving 12 bases unmatched. This CDR3 reads CASSPRTGRFCYEQYF. DNA for the CDR3: TGTGCCAGCAGCCCGAGGACAGGGCGTTTCTGCTACGAGCAGTACTTC.

This chain joins TRBV27 and TRBJ2-5; the D gene is possibly TRBD2 (6 bases). V gave up 3 bases and J gave up 5 bases, with 10 bases separating them. This CDR3 has 13 amino acids. Germline CDR1 is MNHEY and CDR2 is SMNVEV (reference sequence). In DNA, the CDR3 is TGTGCCAGCAGTTTTGGGGGGTCGGAGACCCAGTACTTC. This gives the protein CASSFGGSETQYF.

The chain is built from TRBV15 and TRBJ2-7; D ambiguous. Trimming shortened V by 0 bases and J by 4 bases, and 7 bases separated the two germline ends. Germline V gene sequence: CDR1 LNHNV, CDR2 YYDKDF (reference sequence). The CDR3 totals 13 residues. The CDR3 spells CATSRDYAYEQYF. In nucleotides, the CDR3 is TGTGCCACCAGCAGAGATTACGCGTACGAGCAGTACTTC.

The chain carries TRBV10-1 and TRBJ2-2; D is undetermined. Germline V gives CDR1 WNHNN, CDR2 SYGVQD (reference sequence). The CDR3 loop spans 13 amino acids. Trimming took off 3 bases at V and 1 base at J, with 3 bases between the two ends. The chain's CDR3 is CASSELNTGELFF. CDR3 DNA: TGCGCCAGCAGTGAACTGAACACCGGGGAGCTGTTTTTT.

The J gene is TRBJ2-7, the V gene TRBV10-1; 7 bases are shared with TRBD2. J gave up 0 bases and V 3 bases, and 5 bases lay outside the gene matches. CDR3 length: 15 residues. Germline V lookup: CDR1 WNHNN, CDR2 SYGVQD (reference sequence). CDR3 loop: CASSERLAASYEQYF. CDR3 sequence (DNA): TGCGCCAGCAGTGAACGGCTAGCGGCCTCCTACGAGCAGTACTTC.

The chain combines TRBV6-1 with TRBJ1-4, with 7 nucleotides matching TRBD1. V trimming: 2 bases; J trimming: 3 bases; junction bases outside the gene matches: 6. Germline V gives CDR1 MNHNS, CDR2 SASEGT. The CDR3 spans 16 residues. The CDR3 sequence is CASSERPGQANEKLFF. The CDR3 DNA reads TGTGCCAGCAGTGAAAGGCCCGGACAGGCTAATGAAAAACTGTTTTTT.